One and the same sample provided the 19 T cell receptor beta chains below, sequenced in a study of cytomegalovirus exposure and HLA in healthy donors. Use of 60 Vbeta and 13 Jbeta primers characterized the PCR. Method: immunoSEQ multiplex PCR; TCRdb's copy keeps in-frame clones and lacks some. The sample has about 130,000 clones, about 72% seen once. Sequencing used PBMCs. Receptor source: a man aged 30-40 years in good health and CMV-seropositive.

There are a few counts of this clone. The V and J genes are TRBV7-8 and TRBJ1-5; TRBD1 might be the D (6 bases). Germline CDR1 SGHVS, CDR2 FQNEAQ. V was clipped by 1 base and J by 5 bases, with 6 bases between them. The length of the CDR3 is 13 residues. CDR3 nucleotides: TGTGCCAGCAGCTTAGACAGGGATCAGCCCCAGCATTTT. Translated: CASSLDRDQPQHF.

This clone was seen more than once but under ten times. The V and J genes are TRBV29-1 and TRBJ2-2; D remains ambiguous. Germline CDR1 SQVTM, CDR2 ANQGSEA. CDR3 length: 11 residues. V lost 5 bases and J lost 8, with 9 bases in between. The CDR3, as DNA: TGCAGCGTTCTCAACCGGGGGGAGCTGTTTTTT. Protein product: CSVLNRGELFF.

This chain joins TRBV9 and TRBJ1-1, with D uncertain. Germline CDR1 reads SGDLS; CDR2 reads YYNGEE. With 3 bases removed from V and 0 bases from J, the gap between germline ends came to 12 bases. CDR3 length: 15 amino acids. CDR3 loop: CASSASPYMNTEAFF. The DNA of the CDR3 is TGTGCCAGCAGCGCCTCACCTTACATGAACACTGAAGCTTTCTTT.

The rearrangement uses TRBV10-1 and TRBJ2-3, with 7 positions matching TRBD2. CDR1 is WNHNN, CDR2 SYGVQD, per germline (reference sequence). The CDR3 consists of 17 residues. The V gene end was trimmed by 3 bases and the J gene end by 6 bases; junction bases not matched to a gene: 15. CDR3 bases: TGCGCCAGCAGTGAAATCTCTAGCGGCACCCCAGGGGATACGCAGTATTTT. Protein sequence: CASSEISSGTPGDTQYF.

Only one count was recorded for this clone. The CDR3 region is CASSLEGSRATNYGYTF. DNA for the CDR3: TGTGCCAGCAGCTTGGAGGGGAGTAGAGCGACTAACTATGGCTACACCTTC. The gene calls are TRBV13 and TRBJ1-2; D is perhaps TRBD1 (5 bases). V gave up 3 bases and J gave up 0 bases, with 17 bases separating them. Germline CDR1 and CDR2: PRHDT and FYEKMQ (reference sequence). CDR3 length: 17 amino acids.

A few counts support this clone. J is TRBJ2-1 and V is TRBV2; 10 bases are a match to TRBD1. The CDR3 is 13 amino acids. The J segment lost 5 bases and the V segment lost 11 bases, leaving 6 bases of the junction unmatched. Germline V gene data show CDR1 as SNHLY and CDR2 as FYNNEI. The DNA of the CDR3 is TGTGCCGGTCGACAGGGGGCAAACAATGAGCAGTTCTTC. This sequence encodes CAGRQGANNEQFF.

This chain joins TRBV18 and TRBJ2-7; 14 bases are a match to TRBD2. V shed 6 bases and J 7 bases; nucleotides not matched to a gene: 5. Germline values: CDR1 KGHSH, CDR2 LQKENI. CDR3 length: 14 amino acids. CDR3 in amino acids: CASSGTSGSGEQYF. CDR3 nucleotides: TGTGCCAGCTCCGGGACTAGCGGGAGTGGGGAGCAGTACTTC.

The V and J genes are TRBV5-1 and TRBJ1-1, with 8 bases matching TRBD1. The V gene end was trimmed by 0 bases and the J gene end by 1 base; junction bases not matched to a gene: 5. There are 16 residues in the CDR3. Looked up from germline, CDR1 is SGHRS and CDR2 is YFSETQ. The CDR3 DNA reads as TGCGCCAGCAGCTTGGCCCTGACAGGGGCGAACACTGAAGCTTTCTTT. This sequence encodes CASSLALTGANTEAFF.

CDR3 sequence (DNA): TGTGCCAGCAGTGACTCGACAGGGGCGAACACCGGGGAGCTGTTTTTT. Translating it yields CASSDSTGANTGELFF. V gene TRBV6-4 combines with J gene TRBJ2-2; 8 bases are shared with TRBD1. The J segment lost 0 bases and the V segment lost 0 bases, leaving 0 bases of the junction unmatched. This CDR3 spans 16 amino acids. Germline CDR1 and CDR2: MRHNA and SNTAGT.

The chain is built from TRBV7-9 and TRBJ2-2; D possibly corresponds to TRBD2 (5 bases). The V gene lost 11 bases and the J gene lost 5 bases, with 12 bases spanning the gap. In germline, CDR1 is SEHNR, CDR2 FQNEAQ (reference sequence). This CDR3 spans 12 amino acids. CDR3 sequence: CALTPGTGELFF. For the CDR3, the DNA is TGTGCCCTTACACCGGGAACCGGGGAGCTGTTTTTT.

The table lists this clone with a few counts. This rearrangement joins TRBV18 to TRBJ1-4; tentatively, D is TRBD1 (6 bases). The V end lost 3 bases, the J end lost 4 bases, and 12 bases lay between the germline ends. The CDR3 is made up of 15 amino acids. Germline values: CDR1 KGHSH, CDR2 LQKENI. The CDR3 reads CASSPGQPHNEKLFF. CDR3 bases: TGTGCCAGCTCACCCGGACAGCCCCATAATGAAAAACTGTTTTTT.

Concerning this clone: The same CDR3 is also encoded by other DNA sequences in this sample. The rearrangement uses TRBV27 and TRBJ2-7; maybe TRBD1 (5 bases). V lost 0 bases to trimming and J lost 1 base, with 7 bases between them. Germline V CDR1 and CDR2: MNHEY, SMNVEV (reference sequence). The CDR3 extends over 14 amino acids. In nucleotides, the CDR3 is TGTGCCAGCAGTTTATCACCAGGGTCCTACGAGCAGTACTTC. It codes for CASSLSPGSYEQYF.

The CDR3 coding sequence is TGTGCCAGCTCACCAGCACCAGCGAACACCGGGGAGCTGTTTTTT. This encodes CASSPAPANTGELFF. V is TRBV18 and J is TRBJ2-2; D remains ambiguous. Per germline, CDR1 KGHSH and CDR2 LQKENI. The ends were cut back, 2 bases at V and 0 bases at J, with 7 bases in the middle. This CDR3 contains 15 residues.

The chain uses TRBV10-3 and TRBJ2-3; perhaps TRBD1 as D (5 bases). The CDR3 totals 14 residues. Trimming took off 7 bases at V and 3 bases at J, with 14 bases between the two ends. From germline, CDR1 is ENHRY and CDR2 SYGVKD. DNA of the CDR3: TGTGCCATCACCGAGCCAGGGCCTACAGATACGCAGTATTTT. Its protein is CAITEPGPTDTQYF.

The rearrangement uses TRBV12-5 and TRBJ2-1; 10 bases are a match to TRBD1. The CDR3 is 16 amino acids. Germline values: CDR1 LGHNT, CDR2 FRNRAP. V was clipped by 5 bases and J by 9 bases; unmatched bases: 13. The CDR3 DNA is TGTGCTAGTGGTGGGCTAGGACAGGGGGAGTCGGGTGAGCAGTTCTTC. It encodes CASGGLGQGESGEQFF.

This rearrangement joins TRBV18 to TRBJ2-5; D possibly corresponds to TRBD1 (5 bases). The J call may be mistaken, given a closer DNA end match to TRBJ2-7. Germline CDR1 and CDR2: KGHSH and LQKENI. The CDR3 sequence is 15 residues long. Written as DNA, the CDR3 is TGTGCCAGCTCACCACCGTCGGGCAGGGATCACGAGCAGTACTTC. As protein: CASSPPSGRDHEQYF.

The table lists this clone with a few counts. The chain is built from TRBV6-5 and TRBJ2-7, with D maybe TRBD2 (6 bases). The CDR3 has 14 amino acids. The ends were cut back, 5 bases at V and 6 bases at J, with 17 bases in the middle. Germline V gene lookup returns CDR1 MNHEY and CDR2 SVGAGI. For the CDR3, the DNA is TGTGCCAGCAGTCCCGGGACGGGGGTACGCGAGCAGTACTTC. Translated: CASSPGTGVREQYF.

This chain links TRBV2 with TRBJ2-1; 8 bases line up with TRBD2. The germline gives CDR1 SNHLY, CDR2 FYNNEI. The CDR3 is made up of 15 amino acids. J lost 3 bases, V lost 4 bases, and 5 bases had no gene match. The CDR3 DNA is TGTGCCAGCAGTGGAGGACTAGCCGACTACAATGAGCAGTTCTTC. Encoded protein: CASSGGLADYNEQFF.

The chain combines TRBV29-1 with TRBJ1-1; 7 bases are a match to TRBD1. The V segment lost 3 bases and the J segment 0 bases; nucleotides outside the gene matches: 7. Germline loops: CDR1 SQVTM, CDR2 ANQGSEA. This CDR3 is built from 15 residues. CDR3 sequence reads: CSVEGIQGMNTEAFF. The CDR3 DNA reads as TGCAGCGTTGAGGGGATACAGGGGATGAACACTGAAGCTTTCTTT.